One sample yielded the 9 T cell receptor beta chains listed below, sequenced in a study of T cells after yellow fever vaccination (dated by TCRdb to between 2019 and 2020). The library was made by 5' RACE. TCRdb names Illumina HiSeq 2500 as the instrument used. Starting from the raw public reads, TCRdb applied fastp trimming at Q25, assembled clones with MiXCR and retained in-frame beta chains. Each CDR3 protein gets just one entry, which takes the most common genes and DNA from the rows behind it. This sample lists 250,000 to 350,000 distinct CDR3 sequences; approximately 7% were detected once. The ten largest clones capture 18% of the sample. Taken with the paper, the label for treatment or condition translates to: live attenuated yellow fever vaccine strain. The material was PBMCs, obtained approximately 40 days after the first yellow fever vaccination. The receptors shown here come from a man aged 18 to 30 who received the YFV17D yellow fever vaccine.

The rearrangement links TRBV6-1 to TRBJ2-2, with 11 bases fitting TRBD2. J was trimmed by 7 bases and V by 10 bases; bases with no gene match: 11. The CDR3 runs to 15 residues. Germline loops: CDR1 MNHNS, CDR2 SASEGT. The CDR3 bases are TGTGCCACTCATATAGCGGGGGGGCGTATCGGGGAGCTGTTTTTT. Translating gives CATHIAGGRIGELFF.

This chain joins TRBV11-2 and TRBJ1-3; perhaps TRBD1 as D (6 bases). Per the germline V gene, CDR1 is SGHAT and CDR2 is FQNNGV. The CDR3 extends over 15 amino acids. Trimming took off 3 bases at V and 1 base at J, with 10 bases between the two ends. This chain's CDR3 is CASSFRGLSGNTIYF. As DNA, the CDR3 is TGTGCCAGCAGCTTCAGGGGATTATCTGGAAACACCATATATTTT.

V gene TRBV5-5 combines with J gene TRBJ2-3, with D maybe TRBD2 (7 bases). Trimming shortened V by 0 bases and J by 4 bases, and 12 bases separated the two germline ends. Per germline, CDR1 SGHKS and CDR2 YYEKEE (reference sequence). The CDR3 sequence is 15 residues long. The CDR3 loop reads CASSLEGGGPDTQYF. The CDR3 DNA reads as TGTGCCAGCAGCTTGGAGGGGGGGGGACCAGATACGCAGTATTTT.

This clonotype was seen at least ten times. The V call is TRBV28, the J call TRBJ1-2; 7 nucleotides agree with TRBD1. J gave up 2 bases and V 6 bases, and 3 bases lay outside the gene matches. CDR3 size: 13 residues. The germline CDR1 and CDR2 sequences are MDHEN and SYDVKM. The CDR3 nucleotides are TGTGCCAGCAGATCAGGGGGGAACTATGGCTACACCTTC. Its protein is CASRSGGNYGYTF.

The chain links TRBV9 to TRBJ2-3; 7 positions agree with TRBD2. This CDR3 is built from 16 residues. The J segment lost 1 base and the V segment lost 9 bases, leaving 14 bases of the junction unmatched. The germline CDR1 and CDR2 sequences are SGDLS and YYNGEE. The CDR3, as DNA: TGTGCCACCGCCCCCGCGGGAGTGGTAGGCACAGATACGCAGTATTTT. This encodes CATAPAGVVGTDTQYF. Drawing the rest from reference TRBV9 and TRBJ2-3, the complete variable domain is DSGVTQTPKHLITATGQRVTLRCSPRSGDLSVYWYQQSLDQGLQFLIQYYNGEERAKGNILERFSAQQFPDLHSELNLSSLELGDSALYFCATAPAGVVGTDTQYFGPGTRLTVL.

This clonotype was seen more than once but under ten times. V gene TRBV7-9 combines with J gene TRBJ1-6; D uncertain. The CDR3 has 16 amino acids. The germline CDR1 and CDR2 sequences are SEHNR and FQNEAQ (reference sequence). V was cut by 2 bases and J by 7 bases, with 15 bases left in between. In DNA form, the CDR3 reads TGTGCCAGCAGCTTATTCGGGCTCGCCACGAATTCACCCCTCCACTTT. It yields the protein CASSLFGLATNSPLHF.

This clonotype was observed at least ten times. The chain joins TRBV11-2 to TRBJ1-2; no firm D call. From germline, CDR1 is SGHAT and CDR2 FQNNGV. V was pared by 1 base and J by 3 bases, with 6 bases between. There are 13 residues in the CDR3. CDR3 loop: CASSLGPDYGYTF. The CDR3 DNA sequence: TGTGCCAGCAGCTTAGGGCCCGACTATGGCTACACCTTC.

The rearrangement links TRBV7-2 to TRBJ2-7; 8 bases line up with TRBD1. V shed 5 bases, J shed 7 bases, and the junction held 13 bases outside the gene matches. The CDR3 extends over 15 amino acids. The germline V gene encodes CDR1 SGHTA and CDR2 FQGNSA. CDR3 in DNA: TGTGCCAGCAGCGTATCCGGGACAGGCTACGAGGAGCAGTACTTC. Its translation is CASSVSGTGYEEQYF.

The chain links TRBV5-1 to TRBJ1-1, with 9 bases that match TRBD1. The CDR3 consists of 15 residues. Germline assignment: CDR1 SGHRS and CDR2 YFSETQ. V dropped 3 bases and J dropped 3; count of bases not matched to a gene: 6. This chain's CDR3 is CASSSQGAADTEAFF. The CDR3 nucleotides read TGCGCCAGCAGCTCACAGGGGGCTGCGGACACTGAAGCTTTCTTT. Drawing the rest from reference TRBV5-1 and TRBJ1-1, the complete variable domain is KAGVTQTPRYLIKTRGQQVTLSCSPISGHRSVSWYQQTPGQGLQFLFEYFSETQRNKGNFPGRFSGRQFSNSRSEMNVSTLELGDSALYLCASSSQGAADTEAFFGQGTRLTVV.